These 17 T cell receptor beta chains were sequenced from one sample in a study of blood T cell repertoires in COVID-19. Generated by immunoSEQ multiplex PCR, the TCRdb table keeps only in-frame clones and is missing some. Found here are about 110,000 clones, 86% of them singletons; the top ten hold 4.5%. The specimen sequenced was peripheral blood. These receptors were collected from a man aged 40-49 years with acute or convalescent COVID-19.

This chain uses TRBV30 with TRBJ1-6, with 7 bases aligning to TRBD1. The CDR3 has 15 residues. Losses at the gene ends were 1 base for V and 5 bases for J; bases not matched to a gene: 5. Looked up from germline, CDR1 is GTSNPN and CDR2 is SVGIG (reference sequence). The CDR3 nucleotides are TGTGCCTGGAGTGGGTGGGGGACAGATAATTCACCCCTCCACTTT. This codes for CAWSGWGTDNSPLHF.

The gene calls are TRBV5-1 and TRBJ1-2; D may be TRBD1 (5 bases). The CDR3 consists of 12 residues. Trimming removed 4 bases from V and 7 bases from J, with 11 bases in between. Germline CDR1 is SGHRS and CDR2 is YFSETQ. The CDR3: CASSEQGSGYTF. The DNA for the CDR3 is TGCGCCAGCAGCGAGCAGGGCAGTGGCTACACCTTC. Complete variable domain (other parts from reference TRBV5-1 and TRBJ1-2): KAGVTQTPRYLIKTRGQQVTLSCSPISGHRSVSWYQQTPGQGLQFLFEYFSETQRNKGNFPGRFSGRQFSNSRSEMNVSTLELGDSALYLCASSEQGSGYTFGSGTRLTVV.

The gene calls are TRBV9 and TRBJ2-5; 9 bases match TRBD2. V was pared by 5 bases and J by 5 bases, with 7 bases of the junction left unmatched. There are 14 residues in the CDR3. Germline assignment: CDR1 SGDLS and CDR2 YYNGEE. The DNA of the CDR3 is TGTGCCAGCAGTCGGCGGGGGGGCTTCGAGACCCAGTACTTC. Encoded protein: CASSRRGGFETQYF.

This chain links TRBV29-1 with TRBJ1-2; D is uncertain. Germline V gene lookup returns CDR1 SQVTM and CDR2 ANQGSEA. V was trimmed by 4 bases and J by 8 bases, leaving 14 bases between them. The CDR3 totals 12 residues. Here the CDR3 DNA reads TGCAGCGTTGCCGCACAGCTTGGAGGCTACACCTTC. Translation: CSVAAQLGGYTF.

The chain joins TRBV27 to TRBJ1-5; possible D gene TRBD1, 5 bases. In germline, CDR1 is MNHEY, CDR2 SMNVEV (reference sequence). V dropped 2 bases and J dropped 5 bases, with 16 bases sitting between them. This CDR3 has 16 residues. The CDR3 here is CASSLTRGDHHQPQHF. The CDR3 nucleotides read TGTGCCAGCAGTTTAACGCGGGGGGATCATCATCAGCCCCAGCATTTT.

The chain recombines TRBV18 with TRBJ1-1; TRBD1 matches 8 bases. The CDR3 contains 12 residues. CDR1 and CDR2 (germline): KGHSH, LQKENI. V trimming: 3 bases; J trimming: 7 bases; junction bases outside the gene matches: 1. CDR3: CASSPGQGEAFF. The CDR3, as DNA: TGTGCCAGCTCACCTGGACAGGGTGAAGCTTTCTTT.

The rearrangement uses TRBV27 and TRBJ1-2, with a tentative D call TRBD1 (6 bases). Germline lookup yields CDR1 MNHEY and CDR2 SMNVEV (reference sequence). The CDR3 runs to 14 residues. V shed 4 bases and J shed 4 bases, with 13 bases lying between them. The CDR3 protein is CASSSPGQLYGYTF. The CDR3, as DNA: TGTGCCAGCAGTTCCCCCGGACAGCTCTATGGCTACACCTTC.

The chain carries TRBV6-5 and TRBJ1-2, with D maybe TRBD1 (6 bases). The V and J ends lost 6 bases and 2 bases respectively, with 10 bases between them. Looked up from germline, CDR1 is MNHEY and CDR2 is SVGAGI. The CDR3 has 13 residues. The CDR3 region is CASSLGQNYGYTF. The CDR3, as DNA: TGTGCCAGCAGCCTCGGACAGAACTATGGCTACACCTTC.

The V and J genes are TRBV19 and TRBJ2-1; a possible D gene is TRBD2 (5 bases). CDR3 length: 13 residues. Germline V gene data show CDR1 as LNHDA and CDR2 as SQIVND (reference sequence). V was cut by 5 bases and J by 2 bases, with 7 bases left in between. In nucleotides, the CDR3 is TGTGCCAGTAGTCCCGGGACCTACAATGAGCAGTTCTTC. It yields the protein CASSPGTYNEQFF. Full variable domain (missing parts from reference TRBV19 and TRBJ2-1): DGGITQSPKYLFRKEGQNVTLSCEQNLNHDAMYWYRQDPGQGLRLIYYSQIVNDFQKGDIAEGYSVSREKKESFPLTVTSAQKNPTAFYLCASSPGTYNEQFFGPGTRLTVL.

The genes are TRBV6-1 and TRBJ1-3; D unresolved. The germline gives CDR1 MNHNS, CDR2 SASEGT. V shed 2 bases and J shed 0 bases, with 5 bases lying between them. CDR3 length: 14 amino acids. The chain's CDR3 is CASSENRSGNTIYF. The CDR3 DNA is TGTGCCAGCAGTGAAAATCGCTCTGGAAACACCATATATTTT.

The chain joins TRBV4-3 to TRBJ2-2; D might be TRBD1 (6 bases). The CDR3 is 16 residues long. With 2 bases removed from V and 3 bases from J, the gap between germline ends came to 13 bases. Per germline, CDR1 LGHNA and CDR2 YSLEER. CDR3 in DNA: TGCGCCAGCAGCCAAACCCAGGGGACGGACACCGGGGAGCTGTTTTTT. Encoded protein: CASSQTQGTDTGELFF.

This clone was seen only once. The chain employs TRBV24-1 and TRBJ1-1, with TRBD1 identical over 7 bases. CDR3 length: 14 amino acids. Germline V gives CDR1 KGHDR, CDR2 SFDVKD. Germline trimming cut 6 bases from V and 1 base from J; bases unmatched to any gene: 4. CDR3: CATSTGVANTEAFF. CDR3 sequence (DNA): TGTGCCACCAGTACAGGGGTCGCGAACACTGAAGCTTTCTTT.

CDR3 bases: TGTGCCAGCTCACCCTTAAGAGCGGGAGGGCCCACAGATACGCAGTATTTT. Protein product: CASSPLRAGGPTDTQYF. This chain connects TRBV18 to TRBJ2-3, with 10 bases lining up with TRBD2. This CDR3 contains 17 residues. CDR1 is KGHSH, CDR2 LQKENI, per germline. Trimming at V came to 3 bases and at J to 2 bases, leaving 8 bases not matched to a gene.

With respect to this clone: One end of the junction fails to match germline, which may point to a read error. The J gene is TRBJ1-3, the V gene TRBV30; possible D gene TRBD1, 5 bases. CDR3 size: 16 residues. Germline CDR1 reads GTSNPN; CDR2 reads SVGIG (reference sequence). The DNA of the CDR3 is TGTGCCTGGAGTTCTGCCGGGACTTCCTCTGGGAACACCATATATTTT. It yields the protein CAWSSAGTSSGNTIYF.

The chain combines TRBV15 with TRBJ1-4; the match to TRBD1 covers 10 bases. This CDR3 region has 14 residues. CDR1 is LNHNV and CDR2 is YYDKDF in the germline V gene (reference sequence). J was trimmed by 4 bases and V by 5 bases; bases with no gene match: 1. The CDR3 nucleotides are TGTGCCACCAGCCGGACAGGGGGTAATGAAAAACTGTTTTTT. This gives the protein CATSRTGGNEKLFF.

V usage is TRBV19 and J usage is TRBJ2-1, with 7 bases matching TRBD2. The CDR3 spans 16 residues. The V gene's germline CDR1 is LNHDA and CDR2 SQIVND (reference sequence). V lost 7 bases, J lost 2 bases, and 11 bases stayed unmatched. CDR3 bases: TGTGCCAGTACCCAAATGGGAGGGATCACCTACAATGAGCAGTTCTTC. This translates into CASTQMGGITYNEQFF.

This rearrangement joins TRBV24-1 to TRBJ2-1, with 11 bases fitting TRBD2. The CDR3 is 17 amino acids. The V gene's germline CDR1 is KGHDR and CDR2 SFDVKD. V lost 0 bases, J lost 5 bases, and 5 bases stayed unmatched. The CDR3 bases are TGTGCCACCAGTGATTTGCCAGTAGCGGGAGGGGACAATGAGCAGTTCTTC. As protein: CATSDLPVAGGDNEQFF.